Listed below are T cell receptor delta chains from one sample, sequenced in a study of Vδ1+ human thymocytes. TCRdb ran CATT on the multiplex PCR reads. Among over 45,000 delta-chain clones listed, about 16% were seen once. Input material: Vdelta1+ gamma-delta thymocytes from the thymus. These receptors were collected from a girl less than two years old who had congenital heart surgery. CDR3s include the opening cysteine and the closing phenylalanine or tryptophan.

v_gene	j_gene	CDR3aa
TRDV1	TRDJ1	CALGSPDGPAAYPWTGGYVSTDKLIF
TRDV1	TRDJ1	CALGELLVGGLTKADKLIF
TRDV1	TRDJ1	CALGEQETWGPTVKLIF
TRDV1	TRDJ1	CALGVSFLGGYVNDKLIF
TRDV1	TRDJ1	CALGELIGGTDKLIF
TRDV1	TRDJ1	CALGTGRVPTPTGGTDKLIF
TRDV1	TRDJ1	CALGKLGSRGFLADWGTPPYTDRLIF
TRDV2	TRDJ1	CACESAIIPGDTDKLIF
TRDV1	TRDJ1	CALGETPPRSPRYGRADKLIF
TRDV1	TRDJ1	CALGESPSWGYDGCVLKLIF
TRDV1	TRDJ1	CALGELVDWGSPYTDKLIF
TRDV1	TRDJ1	CALGIPSLSPLTGGCDTDKLIF
TRDV2	TRDJ1	CACDTEPSCYWGIGTDKLIF
TRDV1	TRDJ1	CALGETTLGDTQVYTDKLIF
TRDV1	TRDJ1	CALGSLLLGDWDKGKLIF
TRDV1	TRDJ1	CALGDSFRGGDKLIF
TRDV1	TRDJ1	CALGEWALIPLVSYTDKLIF
TRDV1	TRDJ1	CALGEPGLRKLIF
TRDV1	TRDJ1	CALGEKGRGDSDKLIF
TRDV1	TRDJ1	CALGDATTDVPYTDKLIF
TRDV1	TRDJ1	CALGERSRGSTRDTDKLIF
TRDV1	TRDJ1	CALGIPPARYWGIPLYTDKLIF
TRDV1	TRDJ1	CALGESFPREESYWDPMADKLIF